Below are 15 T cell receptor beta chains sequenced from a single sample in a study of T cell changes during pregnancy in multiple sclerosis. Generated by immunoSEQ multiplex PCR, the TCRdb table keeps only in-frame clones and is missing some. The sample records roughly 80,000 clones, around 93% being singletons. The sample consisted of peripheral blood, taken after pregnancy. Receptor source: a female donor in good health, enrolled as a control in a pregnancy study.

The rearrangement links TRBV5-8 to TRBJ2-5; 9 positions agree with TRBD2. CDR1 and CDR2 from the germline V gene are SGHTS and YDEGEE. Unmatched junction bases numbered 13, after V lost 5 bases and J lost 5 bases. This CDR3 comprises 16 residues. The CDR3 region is CASRQLGAGGGETQYF. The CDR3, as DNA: TGTGCCAGCAGGCAGCTAGGAGCGGGAGGTGGGGAGACCCAGTACTTC.

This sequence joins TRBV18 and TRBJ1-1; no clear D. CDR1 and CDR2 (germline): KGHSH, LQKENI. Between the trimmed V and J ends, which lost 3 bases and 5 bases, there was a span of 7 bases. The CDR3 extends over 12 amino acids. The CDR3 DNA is TGTGCCAGCTCACCGGACTTAACTGAAGCTTTCTTT. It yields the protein CASSPDLTEAFF.

The CDR3: CASSDVQLNTEAFF. The CDR3 coding sequence is TGTGCCAGCAGTGATGTACAGTTGAACACTGAAGCTTTCTTT. The V call is TRBV2, the J call TRBJ1-1; the D is unclear. The germline V and J ends were trimmed by 3 bases and 0 bases, with 8 bases remaining between them. The germline V gene encodes CDR1 SNHLY and CDR2 FYNNEI. The CDR3 extends over 14 amino acids.

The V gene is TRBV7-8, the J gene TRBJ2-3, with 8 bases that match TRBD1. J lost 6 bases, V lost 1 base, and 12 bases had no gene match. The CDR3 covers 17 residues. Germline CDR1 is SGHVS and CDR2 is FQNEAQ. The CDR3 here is CASSLVFGQGLTDTQYF. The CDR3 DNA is TGTGCCAGCAGCTTAGTTTTTGGACAGGGTTTAACGGATACGCAGTATTTT.

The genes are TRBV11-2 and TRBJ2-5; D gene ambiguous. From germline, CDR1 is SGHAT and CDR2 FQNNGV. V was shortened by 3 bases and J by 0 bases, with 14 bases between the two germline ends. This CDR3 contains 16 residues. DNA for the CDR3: TGTGCCAGCAGCTTCGAACCGTCCGAGTACCAAGAGACCCAGTACTTC. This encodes CASSFEPSEYQETQYF.

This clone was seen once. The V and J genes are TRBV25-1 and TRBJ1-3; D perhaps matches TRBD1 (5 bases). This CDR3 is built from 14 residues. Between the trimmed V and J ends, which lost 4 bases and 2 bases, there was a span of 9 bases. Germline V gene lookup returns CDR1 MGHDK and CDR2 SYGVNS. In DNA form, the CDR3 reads TGTGCCAGCAGTGGCCGACAGCCTGGAAACACCATATATTTT. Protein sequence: CASSGRQPGNTIYF.

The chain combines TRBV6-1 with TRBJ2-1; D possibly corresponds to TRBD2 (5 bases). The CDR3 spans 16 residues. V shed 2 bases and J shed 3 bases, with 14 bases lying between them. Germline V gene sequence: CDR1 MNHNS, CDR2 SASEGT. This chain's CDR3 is CASSEWTPKNYNEQFF. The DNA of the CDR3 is TGTGCCAGCAGTGAATGGACTCCCAAGAACTACAATGAGCAGTTCTTC.

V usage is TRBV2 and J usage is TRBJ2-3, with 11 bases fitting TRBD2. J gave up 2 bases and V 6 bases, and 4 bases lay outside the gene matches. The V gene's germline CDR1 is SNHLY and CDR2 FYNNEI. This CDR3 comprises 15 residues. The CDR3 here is CASRELAGATDTQYF. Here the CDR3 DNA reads TGTGCCAGCAGAGAACTAGCGGGGGCCACAGATACGCAGTATTTT.

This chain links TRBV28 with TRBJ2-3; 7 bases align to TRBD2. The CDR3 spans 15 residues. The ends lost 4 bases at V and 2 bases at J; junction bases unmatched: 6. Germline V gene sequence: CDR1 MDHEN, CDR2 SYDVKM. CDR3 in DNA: TGTGCCAGCAGTTGGTCGGGGGGAACCACAGATACGCAGTATTTT. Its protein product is CASSWSGGTTDTQYF.

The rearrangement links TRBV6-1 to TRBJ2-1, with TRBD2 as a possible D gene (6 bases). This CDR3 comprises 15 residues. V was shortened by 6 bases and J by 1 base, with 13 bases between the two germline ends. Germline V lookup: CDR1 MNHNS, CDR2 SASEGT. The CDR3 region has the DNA TGTGCCAGCAGAGCTAGCGTCAGTTCCTACAATGAGCAGTTCTTC. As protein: CASRASVSSYNEQFF.

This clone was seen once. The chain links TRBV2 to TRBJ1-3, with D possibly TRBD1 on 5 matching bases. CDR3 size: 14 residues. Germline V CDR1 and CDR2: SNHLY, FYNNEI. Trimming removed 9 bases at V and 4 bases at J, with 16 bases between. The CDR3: CARNKGVEGNTIYF. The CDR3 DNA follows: TGTGCCAGGAACAAAGGGGTGGAAGGAAACACCATATATTTT.

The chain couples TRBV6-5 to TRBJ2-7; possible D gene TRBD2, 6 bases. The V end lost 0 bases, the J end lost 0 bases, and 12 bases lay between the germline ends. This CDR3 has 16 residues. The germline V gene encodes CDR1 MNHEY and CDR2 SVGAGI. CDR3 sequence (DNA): TGTGCCAGCAGTTACTCGCGGGGCTCGGGCTCCTACGAGCAGTACTTC. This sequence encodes CASSYSRGSGSYEQYF.

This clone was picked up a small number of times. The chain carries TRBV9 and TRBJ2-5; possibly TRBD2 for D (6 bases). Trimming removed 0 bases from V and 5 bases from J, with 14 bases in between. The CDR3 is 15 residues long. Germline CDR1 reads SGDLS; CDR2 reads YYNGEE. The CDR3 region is CASSVDPGVMETQYF. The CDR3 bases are TGTGCCAGCAGCGTAGACCCGGGAGTAATGGAGACCCAGTACTTC.

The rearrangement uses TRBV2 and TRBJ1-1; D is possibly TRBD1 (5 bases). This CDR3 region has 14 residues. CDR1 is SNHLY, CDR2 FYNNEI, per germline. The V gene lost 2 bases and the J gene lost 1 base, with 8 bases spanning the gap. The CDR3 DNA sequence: TGTGCCAGCAGTGAACAGGGCCAGAACACTGAAGCTTTCTTT. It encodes CASSEQGQNTEAFF.

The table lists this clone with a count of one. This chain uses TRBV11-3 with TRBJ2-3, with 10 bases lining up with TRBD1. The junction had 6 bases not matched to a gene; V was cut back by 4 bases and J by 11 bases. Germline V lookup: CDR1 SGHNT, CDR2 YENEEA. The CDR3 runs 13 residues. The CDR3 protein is CASSSRDRGRQYF. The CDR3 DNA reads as TGTGCCAGCAGCTCCCGGGACAGGGGAAGGCAGTATTTT.